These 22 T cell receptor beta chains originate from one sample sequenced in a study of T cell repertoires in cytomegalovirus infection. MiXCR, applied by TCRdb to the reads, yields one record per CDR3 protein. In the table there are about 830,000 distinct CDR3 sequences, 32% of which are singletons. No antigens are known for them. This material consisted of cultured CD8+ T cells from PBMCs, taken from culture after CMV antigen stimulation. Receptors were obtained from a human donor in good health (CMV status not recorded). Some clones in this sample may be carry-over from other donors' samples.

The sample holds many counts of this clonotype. CDR3 coding DNA: TGTGCCAGCCCCATGATCGGTAGCTCCTATAATTCACCCCTCCACTTT. Translated, it gives CASPMIGSSYNSPLHF. The V call is TRBV7-4, the J call TRBJ1-6; D gene uncertain. Per the germline V gene, CDR1 is SGHVT and CDR2 is SQSDAQ. This CDR3 spans 16 amino acids. The V gene lost 8 bases and the J gene lost 0 bases, with 14 bases spanning the gap. Using reference TRBV7-4 and TRBJ1-6 for the parts outside the CDR3, the full variable domain is GAGVSQSPRYKVAKRGRDVALRCDSISGHVTLYWYRQTLGQGSEVLTYSQSDAQRDKSGRPSGRFSAERPERSVSTLKIQRTEQGDSAVYLCASPMIGSSYNSPLHFGNGTRLTVT.

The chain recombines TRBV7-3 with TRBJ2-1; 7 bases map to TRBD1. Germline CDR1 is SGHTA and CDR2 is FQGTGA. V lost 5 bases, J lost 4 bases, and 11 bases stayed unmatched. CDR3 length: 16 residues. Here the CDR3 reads CASSASHRGGYNEQFF. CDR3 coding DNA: TGTGCCAGCAGCGCGTCTCACAGGGGTGGGTACAATGAGCAGTTCTTC.

CDR3 residues: CSVEDLRRSYNEQFF. In DNA form, the CDR3 reads TGCAGCGTTGAAGATCTTAGGCGGTCCTACAATGAGCAGTTCTTC. The chain joins TRBV29-1 to TRBJ2-1; no clear D gene. Trimming took off 0 bases at V and 1 base at J, with 10 bases between the two ends. Germline lookup yields CDR1 SQVTM and CDR2 ANQGSEA. CDR3 size: 15 residues.

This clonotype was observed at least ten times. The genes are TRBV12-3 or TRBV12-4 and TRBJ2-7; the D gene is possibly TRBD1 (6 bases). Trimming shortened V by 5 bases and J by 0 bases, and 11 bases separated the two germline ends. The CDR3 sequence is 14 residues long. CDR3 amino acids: CASSMGDISYEQYF. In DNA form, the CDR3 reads TGTGCCAGCAGTATGGGGGACATCTCCTACGAGCAGTACTTC.

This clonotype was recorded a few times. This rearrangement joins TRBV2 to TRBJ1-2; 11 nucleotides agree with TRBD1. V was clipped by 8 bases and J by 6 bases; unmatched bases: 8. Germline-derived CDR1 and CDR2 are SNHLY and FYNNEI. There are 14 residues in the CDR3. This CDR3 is CASPPGQGGHGYTF. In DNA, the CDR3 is TGTGCCAGCCCTCCGGGACAGGGGGGCCATGGCTACACCTTC.

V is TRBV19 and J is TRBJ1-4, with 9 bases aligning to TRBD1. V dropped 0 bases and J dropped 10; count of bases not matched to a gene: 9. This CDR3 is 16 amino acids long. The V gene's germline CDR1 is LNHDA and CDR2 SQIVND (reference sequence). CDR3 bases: TGTGCCAGTAGTATAGATCTCCGGACAGGGGTCGTAAAACTGTTTTTT. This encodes CASSIDLRTGVVKLFF.

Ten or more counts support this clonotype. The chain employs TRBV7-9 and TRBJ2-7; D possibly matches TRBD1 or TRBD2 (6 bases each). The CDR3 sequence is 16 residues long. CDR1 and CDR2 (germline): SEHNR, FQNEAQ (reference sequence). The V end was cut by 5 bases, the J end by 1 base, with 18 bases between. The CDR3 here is CASSKTGDTKSYEQYF. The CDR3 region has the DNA TGTGCCAGCAGCAAAACGGGGGACACTAAATCCTACGAGCAGTACTTC.

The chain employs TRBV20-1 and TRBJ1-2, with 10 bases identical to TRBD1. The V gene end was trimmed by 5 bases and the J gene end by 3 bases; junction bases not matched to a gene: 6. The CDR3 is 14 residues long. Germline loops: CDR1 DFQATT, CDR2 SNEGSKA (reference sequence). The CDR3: CSAEDRGSYYGYTF. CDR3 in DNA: TGCAGTGCTGAGGACAGGGGGTCGTACTATGGCTACACCTTC.

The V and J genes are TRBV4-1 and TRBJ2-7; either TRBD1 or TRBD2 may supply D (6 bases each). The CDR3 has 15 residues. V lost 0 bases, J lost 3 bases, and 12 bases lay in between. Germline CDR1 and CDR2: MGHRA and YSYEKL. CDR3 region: CASSQDPGDFYEQYV. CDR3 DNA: TGCGCCAGCAGCCAAGACCCAGGGGACTTCTACGAGCAGTACGTC.

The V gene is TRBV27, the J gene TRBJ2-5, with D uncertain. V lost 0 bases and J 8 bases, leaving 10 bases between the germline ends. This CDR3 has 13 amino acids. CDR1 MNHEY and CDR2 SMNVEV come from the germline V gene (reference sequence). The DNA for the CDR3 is TGTGCCAGCAGTTTATCACCCAAGAGAACCCAGTACTTC. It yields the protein CASSLSPKRTQYF.

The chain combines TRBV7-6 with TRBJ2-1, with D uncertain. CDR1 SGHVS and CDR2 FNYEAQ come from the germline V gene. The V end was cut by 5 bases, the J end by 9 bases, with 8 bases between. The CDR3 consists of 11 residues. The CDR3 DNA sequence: TGTGCCAGCAGCCCCCTATTTGAGCAGTTCTTC. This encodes CASSPLFEQFF. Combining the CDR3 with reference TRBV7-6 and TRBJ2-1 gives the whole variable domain GAGVSQSPRYKVTKRGQDVALRCDPISGHVSLYWYRQALGQGPEFLTYFNYEAQQDKSGLPNDRFSAERPEGSISTLTIQRTEQRDSAMYRCASSPLFEQFFGPGTRLTVL.

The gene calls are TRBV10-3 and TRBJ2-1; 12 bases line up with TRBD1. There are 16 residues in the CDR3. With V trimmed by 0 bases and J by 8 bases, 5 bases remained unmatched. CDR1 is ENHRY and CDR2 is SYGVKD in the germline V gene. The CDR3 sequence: CAISESGTGGLDEQFF. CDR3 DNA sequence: TGTGCCATCAGTGAGTCGGGGACAGGGGGCTTGGATGAGCAGTTCTTC.

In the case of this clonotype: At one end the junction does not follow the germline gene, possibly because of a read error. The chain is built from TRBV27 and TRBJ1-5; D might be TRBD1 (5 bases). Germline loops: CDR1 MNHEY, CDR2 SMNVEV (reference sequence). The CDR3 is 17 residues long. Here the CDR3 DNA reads TGTGCCAACAGTACCCGGGACGGTCGTAGGAGCAATCAGCCCCAGCATTTT. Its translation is CANSTRDGRRSNQPQHF.

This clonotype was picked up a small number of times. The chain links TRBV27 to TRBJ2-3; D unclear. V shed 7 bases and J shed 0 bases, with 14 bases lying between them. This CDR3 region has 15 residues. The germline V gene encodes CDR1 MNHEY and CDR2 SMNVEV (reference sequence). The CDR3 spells CASTPVGLSTDTQYF. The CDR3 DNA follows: TGTGCCAGCACCCCCGTCGGTCTTAGCACAGATACGCAGTATTTT.

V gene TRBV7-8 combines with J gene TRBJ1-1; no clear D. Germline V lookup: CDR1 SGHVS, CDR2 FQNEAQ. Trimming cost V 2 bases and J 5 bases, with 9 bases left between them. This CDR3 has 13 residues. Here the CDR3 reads CASSLWDGTEAFF. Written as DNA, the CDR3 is TGTGCCAGCAGCTTATGGGATGGTACTGAAGCTTTCTTT.

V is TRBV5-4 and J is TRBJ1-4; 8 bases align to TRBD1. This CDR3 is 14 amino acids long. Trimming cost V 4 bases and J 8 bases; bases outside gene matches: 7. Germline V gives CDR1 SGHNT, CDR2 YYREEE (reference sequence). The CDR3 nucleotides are TGTGCCAGCAGCGCCGGACAGGGCTACGAAAAACTGTTTTTT. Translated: CASSAGQGYEKLFF.

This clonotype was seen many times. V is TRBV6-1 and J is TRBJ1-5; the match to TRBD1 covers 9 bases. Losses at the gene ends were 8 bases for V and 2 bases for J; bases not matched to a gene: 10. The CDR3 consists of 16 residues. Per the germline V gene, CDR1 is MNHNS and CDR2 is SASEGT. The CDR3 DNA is TGTGCCAGCGGGGACAGGGTTGGGGGGGGCAATCAGCCCCAGCATTTT. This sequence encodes CASGDRVGGGNQPQHF.

The DNA for the CDR3 is TGTGCCAGCAGTTCCTCTATCCCGACAGGGGGAGGAAACTATGGCTACACCTTC. The encoded protein is CASSSSIPTGGGNYGYTF. V usage is TRBV27 and J usage is TRBJ1-2; 9 bases map to TRBD1. Germline V gives CDR1 MNHEY, CDR2 SMNVEV (reference sequence). Losses at the gene ends were 4 bases for V and 2 bases for J; bases not matched to a gene: 14. The length of the CDR3 is 18 residues.

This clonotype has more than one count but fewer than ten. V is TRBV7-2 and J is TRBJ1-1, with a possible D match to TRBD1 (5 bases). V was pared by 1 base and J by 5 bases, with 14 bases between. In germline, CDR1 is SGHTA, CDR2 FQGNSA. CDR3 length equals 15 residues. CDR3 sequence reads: CASSLDKAGRTEAFF. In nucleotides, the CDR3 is TGTGCCAGCAGCTTAGATAAGGCAGGGAGGACTGAAGCTTTCTTT. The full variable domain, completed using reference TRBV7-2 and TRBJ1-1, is GAGVSQSPSNKVTEKGKDVELRCDPISGHTALYWYRQSLGQGLEFLIYFQGNSAPDKSGLPSDRFSAERTGGSVSTLTIQRTQQEDSAVYLCASSLDKAGRTEAFFGQGTRLTVV.

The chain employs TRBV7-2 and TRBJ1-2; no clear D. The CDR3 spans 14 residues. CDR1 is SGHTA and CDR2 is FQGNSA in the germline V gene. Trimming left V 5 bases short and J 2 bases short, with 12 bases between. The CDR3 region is CASSDAPWNYGYTF. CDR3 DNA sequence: TGTGCCAGCAGCGACGCCCCGTGGAACTATGGCTACACCTTC.

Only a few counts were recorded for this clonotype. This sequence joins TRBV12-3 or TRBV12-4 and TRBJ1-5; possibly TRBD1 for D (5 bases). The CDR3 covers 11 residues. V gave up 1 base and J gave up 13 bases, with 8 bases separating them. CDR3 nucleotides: TGTGCCAGCAGTTTAGGGGGGATACAGCATTTT. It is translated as CASSLGGIQHF.

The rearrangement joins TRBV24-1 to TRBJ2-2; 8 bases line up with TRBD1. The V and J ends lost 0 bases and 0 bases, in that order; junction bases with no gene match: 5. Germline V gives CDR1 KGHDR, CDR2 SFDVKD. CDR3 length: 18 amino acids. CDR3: CATSDLIPDRANTGELFF. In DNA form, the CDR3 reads TGTGCCACCAGTGATTTGATCCCGGACAGGGCGAACACCGGGGAGCTGTTTTTT.